The rows below give T cell receptor beta chains drawn from one sample of a study of blood T cell repertoires in COVID-19. This table comes from immunoSEQ multiplex PCR, and its TCRdb copy is limited to in-frame clones, with some not included. The repertoire holds 300,000 or so clones, with about 82% as singletons. The sequenced sample was peripheral blood. Every receptor here comes from a woman in her forties or fifties with acute or convalescent COVID-19. Both conserved end residues are part of each CDR3. Each record gives: J gene, D gene, V gene, clone size, CDR3 protein, CDR3 DNA. A D gene is named only where the DNA matches it firmly. The listing skips clone size in some rows; elsewhere it reads once, few, many or a size class.

j_call: TRBJ1-5; d_call: TRBD1; v_call: TRBV10-3; clone_size: NA; cdr3_aa: CAIRPGGRNQPQHF; cdr3_nt: TGTGCCATCAGGCCAGGGGGCCGCAATCAGCCCCAGCATTTT
j_call: TRBJ2-4; d_call: TRBD1; v_call: TRBV30; clone_size: once; cdr3_aa: CAWSVGQASAKNIQYF; cdr3_nt: TGTGCCTGGAGTGTAGGACAGGCGTCAGCCAAAAACATTCAGTACTTC
j_call: TRBJ2-7; d_call: TRBD1; v_call: TRBV6-2/TRBV6-3; clone_size: NA; cdr3_aa: CASSRQGRNYEQYF; cdr3_nt: TGTGCCAGCAGTCGACAGGGGAGAAACTACGAGCAGTACTTC
j_call: TRBJ2-2; d_call: NA; v_call: TRBV9; clone_size: NA; cdr3_aa: CASSHPPGFGGANTGELFF; cdr3_nt: TGTGCCAGCAGCCACCCCCCGGGGTTCGGCGGAGCGAACACCGGGGAGCTGTTTTTT
j_call: TRBJ2-7; d_call: TRBD1; v_call: TRBV6-6; clone_size: NA; cdr3_aa: CASSSRGFYEQYF; cdr3_nt: TGTGCCAGCAGTTCCAGGGGGTTCTACGAGCAGTACTTC
j_call: TRBJ1-2; d_call: NA; v_call: TRBV7-2; clone_size: NA; cdr3_aa: CASSFAGYGYTF; cdr3_nt: TGTGCCAGCAGCTTCGCAGGATATGGCTACACCTTC
j_call: TRBJ2-7; d_call: TRBD2; v_call: TRBV6-5; clone_size: NA; cdr3_aa: CASSRGTSGRYEQYF; cdr3_nt: TGTGCCAGCAGTCGCGGGACTAGCGGGAGGTACGAGCAGTACTTC
j_call: TRBJ1-2; d_call: TRBD1; v_call: TRBV7-2; clone_size: NA; cdr3_aa: CASSSLTGAYGYTF; cdr3_nt: TGTGCCAGCAGCTCCTTGACAGGGGCCTATGGCTACACCTTC
j_call: TRBJ2-3; d_call: NA; v_call: TRBV28; clone_size: NA; cdr3_aa: CASLRSTDTQYF; cdr3_nt: TGTGCCAGCCTCAGGTCCACAGATACGCAGTATTTT
j_call: TRBJ2-7; d_call: NA; v_call: TRBV30; clone_size: NA; cdr3_aa: CAWWAVGEQYF; cdr3_nt: TGTGCCTGGTGGGCCGTGGGCGAGCAGTACTTC
j_call: TRBJ2-7; d_call: TRBD2; v_call: TRBV27; clone_size: NA; cdr3_aa: CASSFLRGRPHEQYF; cdr3_nt: TGTGCCAGCAGTTTCCTCCGCGGGAGACCCCACGAGCAGTACTTC
j_call: TRBJ2-2; d_call: TRBD2; v_call: TRBV5-4; clone_size: NA; cdr3_aa: CASSSFLAGGRTGELFF; cdr3_nt: TGTGCCAGCAGCAGCTTCCTAGCGGGAGGTCGGACCGGGGAGCTGTTTTTT
j_call: TRBJ1-5; d_call: NA; v_call: TRBV6-2/TRBV6-3; clone_size: NA; cdr3_aa: CASSPGPEGGSNQPQHF; cdr3_nt: TGTGCCAGCAGCCCCGGGCCGGAGGGGGGGAGCAATCAGCCCCAGCATTTT
j_call: TRBJ2-5; d_call: TRBD1; v_call: TRBV4-2; clone_size: NA; cdr3_aa: CASSLGQVGGETQYF; cdr3_nt: TGTGCCAGCAGCCTGGGACAGGTCGGGGGAGAGACCCAGTACTTC
j_call: TRBJ1-5; d_call: TRBD1; v_call: TRBV6-2/TRBV6-3; clone_size: NA; cdr3_aa: CASSTDRGIRNQPQHF; cdr3_nt: TGTGCCAGCAGTACGGACAGGGGGATTCGCAATCAGCCCCAGCATTTT
j_call: TRBJ1-5; d_call: NA; v_call: TRBV28; clone_size: NA; cdr3_aa: CASEARGYSNQPQHF; cdr3_nt: TGTGCCAGCGAGGCCCGAGGTTATAGCAATCAGCCCCAGCATTTT
j_call: TRBJ2-1; d_call: TRBD2; v_call: TRBV5-1; clone_size: NA; cdr3_aa: CASSLTSGSENEQFF; cdr3_nt: TGCGCCAGCAGCCTTACTAGCGGGAGTGAAAATGAGCAGTTCTTC
j_call: TRBJ2-5; d_call: NA; v_call: TRBV6-6; clone_size: few; cdr3_aa: CASSYIGGETQYF; cdr3_nt: TGTGCCAGCAGTTACATCGGAGGGGAGACCCAGTACTTC
j_call: TRBJ1-2; d_call: NA; v_call: TRBV11-2; clone_size: NA; cdr3_aa: CASRPWGRTGGYGYTF; cdr3_nt: TGTGCCAGCAGACCCTGGGGGCGGACCGGTGGCTATGGCTACACCTTC
j_call: TRBJ2-4; d_call: TRBD2; v_call: TRBV7-6; clone_size: NA; cdr3_aa: CASSPRPSSGRPLAKNIQYF; cdr3_nt: TGTGCCAGCAGCCCCCGACCTTCTAGCGGGAGGCCCCTAGCCAAAAACATTCAGTACTTC
j_call: TRBJ2-7; d_call: NA; v_call: TRBV30; clone_size: NA; cdr3_aa: CAWSVPGYNEQYF; cdr3_nt: TGTGCCTGGAGTGTACCGGGGTATAACGAGCAGTACTTC
j_call: TRBJ1-5; d_call: TRBD1; v_call: TRBV29-1; clone_size: few; cdr3_aa: CSVAKQGDQPQHF; cdr3_nt: TGCAGCGTTGCGAAACAGGGGGATCAGCCCCAGCATTTT
j_call: TRBJ1-1; d_call: TRBD1; v_call: TRBV19; clone_size: NA; cdr3_aa: CASSISGTGDGAFF; cdr3_nt: TGTGCCAGTAGTATCAGCGGGACAGGGGACGGAGCTTTCTTT
j_call: TRBJ2-1; d_call: TRBD2; v_call: TRBV7-6; clone_size: NA; cdr3_aa: CASSHYLAGDPEQFF; cdr3_nt: TGTGCCAGCAGCCACTATCTAGCGGGAGACCCTGAGCAGTTCTTC
j_call: TRBJ2-7; d_call: TRBD2; v_call: TRBV7-9; clone_size: once; cdr3_aa: CATPAPGTSGVYEQYF; cdr3_nt: TGTGCCACCCCGGCCCCCGGGACTAGCGGGGTTTACGAGCAGTACTTC
j_call: TRBJ2-7; d_call: NA; v_call: TRBV4-3; clone_size: NA; cdr3_aa: CASSQEALTRNYEQYF; cdr3_nt: TGCGCCAGCAGCCAAGAGGCACTGACACGGAACTACGAGCAGTACTTC
j_call: TRBJ2-7; d_call: NA; v_call: TRBV28; clone_size: NA; cdr3_aa: CASSLGGYEQYF; cdr3_nt: TGTGCCAGCAGTTTAGGAGGGTACGAGCAGTACTTC
j_call: TRBJ2-7; d_call: TRBD2; v_call: TRBV6-2/TRBV6-3; clone_size: NA; cdr3_aa: CASSPYPGPAGDYEQYF; cdr3_nt: TGTGCCAGCAGCCCCTACCCCGGGCCCGCGGGGGACTACGAGCAGTACTTC
j_call: TRBJ2-7; d_call: NA; v_call: TRBV5-1; clone_size: NA; cdr3_aa: CASSPHGGYEQYF; cdr3_nt: TGCGCCAGCAGCCCTCACGGTGGCTACGAGCAGTACTTC
j_call: TRBJ1-3; d_call: NA; v_call: TRBV4-3; clone_size: NA; cdr3_aa: CASSQDGGISGNTIYF; cdr3_nt: TGCGCCAGCAGCCAAGACGGGGGAATCTCTGGAAACACCATATATTTT
j_call: TRBJ1-6; d_call: TRBD1; v_call: TRBV27; clone_size: NA; cdr3_aa: CASSSGQGWDSPLHF; cdr3_nt: TGTGCCAGCAGTTCAGGACAGGGTTGGGATTCACCCCTCCACTTT
j_call: TRBJ1-2; d_call: TRBD1; v_call: TRBV5-1; clone_size: NA; cdr3_aa: CASRHDRERGYTF; cdr3_nt: TGCGCCAGCAGACATGACAGGGAACGTGGCTACACCTTC
j_call: TRBJ2-2; d_call: NA; v_call: TRBV18; clone_size: NA; cdr3_aa: CASSPSGQGPTGELFF; cdr3_nt: TGTGCCAGCTCACCTTCAGGGCAGGGGCCCACCGGGGAGCTGTTTTTT
j_call: TRBJ2-7; d_call: TRBD2; v_call: TRBV28; clone_size: NA; cdr3_aa: CASSLVAGGPHF; cdr3_nt: TGTGCCAGCAGTCTGGTAGCGGGAGGGCCGCACTTC
j_call: TRBJ1-5; d_call: TRBD1; v_call: TRBV29-1; clone_size: few; cdr3_aa: CSVDRTGTNQPQHF; cdr3_nt: TGCAGCGTTGATCGGACAGGGACTAATCAGCCCCAGCATTTT
j_call: TRBJ2-7; d_call: NA; v_call: TRBV7-3; clone_size: NA; cdr3_aa: CASSSPGSEQYF; cdr3_nt: TGTGCCAGCAGCTCCCCCGGGTCCGAGCAGTACTTC
j_call: TRBJ1-5; d_call: TRBD1; v_call: TRBV19; clone_size: NA; cdr3_aa: CASSMPRRGGTQPQHF; cdr3_nt: TGTGCCAGTAGTATGCCCCGCCGAGGGGGCACGCAGCCCCAGCATTTT
j_call: TRBJ2-2; d_call: TRBD2; v_call: TRBV29-1; clone_size: NA; cdr3_aa: CSVEASGRTGELFF; cdr3_nt: TGCAGCGTTGAAGCTAGCGGGAGGACCGGGGAGCTGTTTTTT
j_call: TRBJ2-7; d_call: NA; v_call: TRBV27; clone_size: few; cdr3_aa: CAGLGASPSYEQYF; cdr3_nt: TGTGCCGGACTTGGTGCATCTCCCTCCTACGAGCAGTACTTC
j_call: TRBJ2-5; d_call: NA; v_call: TRBV3-1/TRBV3-2; clone_size: NA; cdr3_aa: CASSQTTGFETQYF; cdr3_nt: TGTGCCAGCAGCCAAACGACAGGCTTCGAGACCCAGTACTTC
j_call: TRBJ1-1; d_call: NA; v_call: TRBV30; clone_size: NA; cdr3_aa: CAWRTGGNTEAFF; cdr3_nt: TGTGCCTGGAGGACAGGCGGAAACACTGAAGCTTTCTTT
j_call: TRBJ2-2; d_call: TRBD1; v_call: TRBV5-1; clone_size: NA; cdr3_aa: CASSPGQGETPGELFF; cdr3_nt: TGCGCCAGCAGCCCAGGACAGGGGGAAACCCCCGGGGAGCTGTTTTTT
j_call: TRBJ1-4; d_call: TRBD1; v_call: TRBV18; clone_size: NA; cdr3_aa: CASSTMLGTALGEKLFF; cdr3_nt: TGTGCCAGCTCAACCATGCTTGGGACAGCCTTAGGGGAAAAACTGTTTTTT
j_call: TRBJ2-5; d_call: NA; v_call: TRBV19; clone_size: NA; cdr3_aa: CASSAPGHQRETQYF; cdr3_nt: TGTGCCAGTAGTGCGCCGGGTCACCAGCGAGAGACCCAGTACTTC
j_call: TRBJ2-5; d_call: NA; v_call: TRBV2; clone_size: NA; cdr3_aa: CASSDLPPQETQYF; cdr3_nt: TGTGCCAGCAGTGATCTACCGCCTCAAGAGACCCAGTACTTC
j_call: TRBJ1-5; d_call: NA; v_call: TRBV4-2; clone_size: NA; cdr3_aa: CASSQGTLEGPQHF; cdr3_nt: TGTGCCAGCAGCCAAGGGACGTTGGAGGGGCCCCAGCATTTT
j_call: TRBJ2-2; d_call: TRBD2; v_call: TRBV7-7; clone_size: NA; cdr3_aa: CASSPLAGNTGELFF; cdr3_nt: TGTGCTAGCAGCCCACTAGCGGGGAACACCGGGGAGCTGTTTTTT
j_call: TRBJ1-2; d_call: NA; v_call: TRBV7-3; clone_size: NA; cdr3_aa: CARGPNYGYTF; cdr3_nt: TGTGCCAGGGGGCCTAACTATGGCTACACCTTC
j_call: TRBJ1-4; d_call: TRBD1; v_call: TRBV28; clone_size: few; cdr3_aa: CASSSRTGADEKLFF; cdr3_nt: TGTGCCAGCAGTTCCCGGACAGGGGCTGATGAAAAACTGTTTTTT
j_call: TRBJ2-3; d_call: NA; v_call: TRBV28; clone_size: NA; cdr3_aa: CASSSRDFDTQYF; cdr3_nt: TGTGCCAGCAGTTCACGGGACTTTGATACGCAGTATTTT
j_call: TRBJ1-1; d_call: TRBD1; v_call: TRBV5-1; clone_size: NA; cdr3_aa: CASSLQGGMNTEAFF; cdr3_nt: TGCGCCAGCAGCTTACAGGGGGGTATGAACACTGAAGCTTTCTTT
j_call: TRBJ2-1; d_call: TRBD2; v_call: TRBV28; clone_size: NA; cdr3_aa: CASSLNLAGVTDEQFF; cdr3_nt: TGTGCCAGCAGCCTGAATCTAGCGGGAGTTACCGATGAGCAGTTCTTC
j_call: TRBJ1-5; d_call: NA; v_call: TRBV10-2; clone_size: NA; cdr3_aa: CASSESHSNQPQHF; cdr3_nt: TGCGCCAGCAGTGAGTCTCATAGCAATCAGCCCCAGCATTTT
j_call: TRBJ2-1; d_call: TRBD2; v_call: TRBV29-1; clone_size: once; cdr3_aa: CSVVPGGNEQFF; cdr3_nt: TGCAGCGTTGTCCCGGGGGGCAATGAGCAGTTCTTC
j_call: TRBJ1-6; d_call: TRBD1; v_call: TRBV28; clone_size: many; cdr3_aa: CASSLQGAYSPLHF; cdr3_nt: TGTGCCAGCAGTTTGCAGGGGGCTTATTCACCCCTCCACTTT
j_call: TRBJ2-7; d_call: NA; v_call: TRBV21-1; clone_size: NA; cdr3_aa: CASSNAGEAGRPYEQYF; cdr3_nt: TGTGCCAGCAGCAACGCCGGGGAGGCGGGACGTCCCTACGAGCAGTACTTC
j_call: TRBJ1-3; d_call: TRBD1; v_call: TRBV19; clone_size: NA; cdr3_aa: CASSITGGSSGNTIYF; cdr3_nt: TGTGCCAGTAGTATCACAGGGGGAAGCTCTGGAAACACCATATATTTT
j_call: TRBJ1-2; d_call: TRBD1; v_call: TRBV9; clone_size: NA; cdr3_aa: CASSAGRDRAANYGYTF; cdr3_nt: TGTGCCAGCAGCGCCGGACGGGACAGGGCGGCTAACTATGGCTACACCTTC